Listed below are T cell receptor beta chains from one sample, sequenced in a study of follicular helper T cells after annual influenza vaccination. Profiled with immunoSEQ multiplex PCR; TCRdb holds only in-frame clones, not every one. The data contain about 7,800 clones, less than 85% of them seen just once; the ten biggest clones take up 1.5% to 2%. The input for sequencing was CXCR5+ CD38- circulating T follicular helper cells from blood, taken 7 days after influenza vaccination. The source is an adult who received the influenza vaccine. Both conserved end residues are trimmed from each CDR3. D genes are given only for firm matches.

d_gene,v_gene,j_gene,CDR3aa
TRBD1,TRBV27,TRBJ2-3,ASSLWDRYTDTQY
NA,TRBV28,TRBJ1-2,ASRQGPGYT
NA,TRBV2,TRBJ1-6,ASSRDGARGNSPLH
NA,TRBV7-2,TRBJ2-3,ASSLAQGTDTQY
NA,TRBV7-9,TRBJ2-2,ASSRSEVGELF
NA,TRBV10-2,TRBJ1-1,ASGLLYTEAF
NA,TRBV2,TRBJ2-3,ASRQGSDTDTQY
NA,TRBV2,TRBJ1-2,ASSERIAIYGYT
NA,TRBV28,TRBJ2-7,ASSVVGSYEQY
NA,TRBV5-6,TRBJ2-4,ASSLPGTDRVNIQY
NA,TRBV9,TRBJ1-1,ASSVGPTDLNTEAF
NA,TRBV6-5,TRBJ2-7,ASSRHKGSYEQY
NA,TRBV30,TRBJ1-4,ACPPGSATNEKLF
NA,TRBV2,TRBJ1-2,ASHFGGGYT
TRBD2,TRBV28,TRBJ2-7,ASSFYWGGEQY
NA,TRBV5-4,TRBJ1-1,ASSLGGWVNTEAF
NA,TRBV28,TRBJ2-2,ASSLPNTNTGELF
NA,TRBV7-8,TRBJ2-5,ASSPPGLGGETQY
TRBD1,TRBV7-8,TRBJ2-7,ASSSGTGGEQY
NA,TRBV28,TRBJ2-6,ASRSSGANVLT
NA,TRBV10-2,TRBJ1-1,ASSETGHLNTEAF
NA,TRBV7-2,TRBJ2-5,ASSPQGRTTQY